The sequence of this T cell receptor (beta chain) was determined in a study of blood T cell repertoires in COVID-19 (dated by TCRdb to the early 2020s). As for the study more broadly: Samples from collaborators originated in the United States, Italy and Spain and spanned both the acute and convalescent phases of COVID-19. HLA class I and class II types, where available, came from metadata supplied by the sample provider rather than from assay-based typing. The material from the prospective study consisted of cDNA or gDNA derived from T cells, B-cell-depleted T cells, or PBMCs. Samples came from the ongoing ImmuneRACE study (first 160 participants) plus 1,254 subjects from 6 global collaborators. Deeply sampled blood TCRbeta repertoires from subjects exposed to, actively infected with, or recovered from COVID-19 were included in the dataset. The repertoires were made available in a free public database intended to serve as a resource for research on the immune response to SARS-CoV-2. Nearly every sample came with metadata listing a de-identified subject ID, COVID-19 status, age in years and sex. Broad study findings and their caveats: How much clinical and demographic metadata was included differed by source and by participant, and the metadata was provided uncurated.

This clone was recorded a few times. Its antigen remains undetermined. No base quality information exists; no much larger clone differs at one position. The immunoSEQ Assay, a bias-controlled multiplex PCR, was used to amplify TCRbeta CDR3 regions from genomic DNA. The original methods were these. Nucleated cell counts per sample were estimated from amplification of reference gene primers within the assay. Sequence reads were collapsed and filtered to measure the absolute abundance of every unique TCRbeta CDR3 rearrangement. For each sample, productive Simpson clonality was calculated as the square root of Simpson's diversity index across productive rearrangements. TCRdb holds this immuneACCESS table with in-frame rearrangements only. Some clones are missing; in checked studies, unresolved V genes explain under half, and the rest has no known cause. Clone size and V and J calls were adopted from that table, with D and trimming inferred from the DNA. In all, the sample holds 120,000 or so clones, and around 90% of those were seen once. The ten largest clones take up approximately 1.5% of the sample.

Measured from the cysteine to the phenylalanine, the CDR3 is 17 residues long. This entry keeps only the CDR3 DNA: 51 bases, framed from base 1. Reading the germline V gene (reference sequence) gives CDR1 SGHNT and CDR2 YYREEE. The V end gives up 7 bases and the J end 0 bases, leaving 10 bases in the junction not matched to a gene. Whole blood was collected in K2EDTA tubes by collaborating institutions according to the institutions' own protocols. For TCRbeta analysis, collaborator samples were shipped as frozen whole blood, as isolated PBMCs, or as DNA extracted from either sample type. The clonotype comes from a human donor in a cohort sampled during active COVID-19. Sequenced sample: peripheral blood. The sequence links TRBV5-4 to TRBJ2-3, with 11 central nucleotides matching TRBD2. The sequenced DNA: TGTGCCAGCGGGTTGGCTAGCGGGAGGTCTAGCACAGATACGCAGTATTTT. Its translation is CASGLASGRSSTDTQYF.